Listed here are 6 T cell receptor beta chains from one sample, sequenced in a study of OX40 agonist ivuxolimab in advanced cancers. Measured with immunoSEQ multiplex PCR; TCRdb has only the in-frame clones, and not every one. This table has more than 45,000 clones, around 94% appearing once. The material sequenced was CD4+ or CD8+ T cells sorted from blood, taken in a trial of the OX40 agonist ivuxolimab. The receptors were gathered from an adult with an advanced solid tumor such as melanoma, head and neck, liver or kidney cancer.

The CDR3 DNA sequence: TGTGCCAGCCGCCTTTCGGGAACCTACAATGAGCAGTTCTTC. Amino acid sequence: CASRLSGTYNEQFF. V gene TRBV7-6 combines with J gene TRBJ2-1; D might be TRBD2 (5 bases). Trimming removed 8 bases at V and 2 bases at J, with 13 bases between. The CDR3 covers 14 residues. Germline V gene lookup returns CDR1 SGHVS and CDR2 FNYEAQ.

The V and J genes are TRBV11-2 and TRBJ2-7, with 11 bases that match TRBD1. The V segment lost 5 bases and the J segment 4 bases; nucleotides outside the gene matches: 7. CDR1 and CDR2 (germline): SGHAT, FQNNGV. The CDR3 totals 15 residues. CDR3 bases: TGTGCCAGCAGCCTCGGACAGGGGGCCGCTTACGAGCAGTACTTC. Translated: CASSLGQGAAYEQYF.

This clone has just a few counts. The CDR3 DNA follows: TGTGCCAGCAGTGGACGGGGAGTTAGGGATGAGCAGTTCTTC. It translates to CASSGRGVRDEQFF. This chain uses TRBV6-5 with TRBJ2-1; TRBD2 might be the D (5 bases). The CDR3 runs 14 residues. Germline assignment: CDR1 MNHEY and CDR2 SVGAGI. V lost 5 bases and J 8 bases, leaving 16 bases between the germline ends.

The CDR3 region is CASSPGPGYEQFF. The DNA for the CDR3 is TGTGCCAGCAGCCCGGGACCAGGATATGAGCAGTTCTTC. This chain links TRBV11-1 with TRBJ2-1, with D perhaps being TRBD1 or TRBD2 (5 bases each). This CDR3 is built from 13 residues. Looked up from germline, CDR1 is SGHAT and CDR2 is FQDESV (reference sequence). The germline V and J ends were trimmed by 5 bases and 8 bases, with 13 bases remaining between them.

The J gene is TRBJ2-2, the V gene TRBV7-9; TRBD2 agrees at 12 bases. Looked up from germline, CDR1 is SEHNR and CDR2 is FQNEAQ (reference sequence). The CDR3 runs 16 residues. Trimming took 7 bases from V and 6 from J; bases not matched to a gene: 9. CDR3 in DNA: TGTGCCAGCACCCCAGCTAGCGGGAGGGCCGCCGGGGAGCTGTTTTTT. Translating it yields CASTPASGRAAGELFF. The complete variable domain, with remaining parts taken from reference TRBV7-9 and TRBJ2-2, reads DTGVSQNPRHKITKRGQNVTFRCDPISEHNRLYWYRQTLGQGPEFLTYFQNEAQLEKSRLLSDRFSAERPKGSFSTLEIQRTEQGDSAMYLCASTPASGRAAGELFFGEGSRLTVL.

The chain is built from TRBV28 and TRBJ2-5; 8 nucleotides match TRBD1. The V gene end was trimmed by 1 base and the J gene end by 5 bases; junction bases not matched to a gene: 3. The CDR3 has 14 amino acids. Germline loops: CDR1 MDHEN, CDR2 SYDVKM. In nucleotides, the CDR3 is TGTGCCAGCAGTTTATCAGGGGGCGGTGAGACCCAGTACTTC. Translation: CASSLSGGGETQYF.